This entry lists 10 T cell receptor beta chains sequenced from one sample in a study of blood T cell repertoires in COVID-19. Using immunoSEQ multiplex PCR, the repertoire was profiled, and TCRdb retains in-frame clones only, with some absent. The table lists around 300,000 clones, about 90% of them singletons. Sequencing used peripheral blood. Receptor source: a woman aged 35 to 49 with acute or convalescent COVID-19.

As to this clone: Within the sample, other DNA sequences also encode this same CDR3. J is TRBJ1-2 and V is TRBV3-1 (or the pseudogene TRBV3-2), with D tentatively TRBD1 (5 bases). V was clipped by 1 base and J by 8 bases, with 14 bases between them. The CDR3 is made up of 14 amino acids. From germline, CDR1 is LGHDT and CDR2 YNNKEL (reference sequence). In DNA, the CDR3 is TGTGCCAGCAGCCAAGGCCGGGCAGGGCACGGCTACACCTTC. This translates into CASSQGRAGHGYTF.

V usage is TRBV2 and J usage is TRBJ1-2; D uncertain. Per germline, CDR1 SNHLY and CDR2 FYNNEI. The CDR3 runs to 12 residues. V was clipped by 7 bases and J by 8 bases, with 14 bases between them. The CDR3 loop reads CASTPARVGYTF. CDR3 nucleotides: TGTGCCAGCACCCCTGCGCGGGTCGGCTACACCTTC.

This chain joins TRBV29-1 and TRBJ1-2, with 7 bases fitting TRBD1. CDR1 and CDR2 from the germline V gene are SQVTM and ANQGSEA. The ends lost 4 bases at V and 4 bases at J; junction bases unmatched: 6. This CDR3 is built from 13 residues. CDR3 in amino acids: CSVAQGDTYGYTF. CDR3 in DNA: TGCAGCGTTGCGCAGGGGGATACCTATGGCTACACCTTC.

This clone was detected only a few times. The chain couples TRBV7-8 to TRBJ2-5; 8 bases are a match to TRBD2. The CDR3 covers 17 residues. Trimming cost V 1 base and J 5 bases; bases outside gene matches: 12. Per the germline V gene, CDR1 is SGHVS and CDR2 is FQNEAQ. For the CDR3, the DNA is TGTGCCAGCAGCTTAGTAGTAGCGGGGACTGGGGGGGAGACCCAGTACTTC. Its translation: CASSLVVAGTGGETQYF.

V usage is TRBV2 and J usage is TRBJ2-5; 8 nucleotides agree with TRBD2. V was clipped by 4 bases and J by 5 bases; unmatched bases: 15. The CDR3 has 17 amino acids. CDR1 and CDR2 (germline): SNHLY, FYNNEI. For the CDR3, the DNA is TGTGCCAGCAGTGTCACGGGGGGGCCTGGTTTCGCGGAGACCCAGTACTTC. Protein product: CASSVTGGPGFAETQYF.

This clone has a single count. This rearrangement joins TRBV28 to TRBJ1-1; 7 bases fit TRBD1. The V and J ends lost 2 bases and 6 bases, in that order; junction bases with no gene match: 15. The germline CDR1 and CDR2 sequences are MDHEN and SYDVKM. CDR3 size: 17 residues. The CDR3 sequence: CASSLRPILRGRSEAFF. The CDR3 DNA reads TGTGCCAGCAGTTTAAGACCGATTTTAAGGGGGCGGTCTGAAGCTTTCTTT.

The chain recombines TRBV19 with TRBJ1-5, with D unresolved. Looked up from germline, CDR1 is LNHDA and CDR2 is SQIVND (reference sequence). The CDR3 contains 17 residues. Trimming removed 5 bases from V and 2 bases from J, with 19 bases in between. The CDR3 DNA follows: TGTGCCAGTAGTCCGGGTCCTGCTGTGAGTGGCAATCAGCCCCAGCATTTT. It specifies CASSPGPAVSGNQPQHF. The full variable domain, rest sourced from reference TRBV19 and TRBJ1-5, is DGGITQSPKYLFRKEGQNVTLSCEQNLNHDAMYWYRQDPGQGLRLIYYSQIVNDFQKGDIAEGYSVSREKKESFPLTVTSAQKNPTAFYLCASSPGPAVSGNQPQHFGDGTRLSIL.

This chain uses TRBV28 with TRBJ2-7; 9 bases line up with TRBD1. From germline, CDR1 is MDHEN and CDR2 SYDVKM. The V and J ends lost 1 base and 2 bases, in that order; junction bases with no gene match: 3. The CDR3 runs to 15 residues. The CDR3: CASSLYRGLTYEQYV. CDR3 sequence (DNA): TGTGCCAGCAGTTTATACAGGGGGCTAACCTACGAGCAGTACGTC.

The chain joins TRBV6-5 to TRBJ1-5; D ambiguous. Germline lookup yields CDR1 MNHEY and CDR2 SVGAGI. The CDR3 length is 14 residues. Between the trimmed V and J ends, which lost 8 bases and 0 bases, there was a span of 11 bases. The CDR3: CASDIWASNQPQHF. In nucleotides, the CDR3 is TGTGCCAGCGATATATGGGCTAGCAATCAGCCCCAGCATTTT.

The chain carries TRBV25-1 and TRBJ2-2, with 9 bases lining up with TRBD1. The CDR3 length is 13 residues. With 10 bases clipped from V and 8 bases from J, the junction kept 8 bases outside the gene matches. Germline V gives CDR1 MGHDK, CDR2 SYGVNS. In DNA, the CDR3 is TGTGCCACCACACAGGGGGCAACAGGGGAGCTGTTTTTT. Translation: CATTQGATGELFF.